One and the same sample provided the 32 T cell receptor beta chains below, sequenced in a study of CD8+ T cells in alopecia areata. Extracted RNA was reverse transcribed, and the resulting cDNA served as sequencing template. Sequencing was performed with immunoSEQ multiplex PCR; in TCRdb, only in-frame clones are kept and a portion is missing. The table lists about 150,000 clones, about 60% of them singletons. The specimen was CD4+ T cells sorted from blood. Receptors were obtained from a human donor in good health.

The rearrangement links TRBV5-1 to TRBJ2-6, with 13 bases lining up with TRBD2. The V gene end was trimmed by 0 bases and the J gene end by 2 bases; junction bases not matched to a gene: 2. The CDR3 loop spans 18 amino acids. Germline loops: CDR1 SGHRS, CDR2 YFSETQ. In DNA, the CDR3 is TGCGCCAGCAGCTTGGCGACTAGCGGGAGGACTGGGGCCAACGTCCTGACTTTC. Its translation: CASSLATSGRTGANVLTF.

The V gene is TRBV2, the J gene TRBJ2-6; the match to TRBD2 covers 9 bases. The V gene's germline CDR1 is SNHLY and CDR2 FYNNEI. J lost 1 base, V lost 5 bases, and 9 bases had no gene match. The CDR3 contains 18 residues. The CDR3 DNA follows: TGTGCCAGCAGTTCGCGGGCTAGCGGGGCGTCTGGGGCCAACGTCCTGACTTTC. Translating it yields CASSSRASGASGANVLTF.

V and J are TRBV5-1 and TRBJ2-1; 9 bases match TRBD2. Unmatched junction bases numbered 6, after V lost 7 bases and J lost 4 bases. In germline, CDR1 is SGHRS, CDR2 YFSETQ. This CDR3 is built from 14 residues. The CDR3 DNA sequence: TGCGCCAGCCGACTAGCGGAACTTTACAATGAGCAGTTCTTC. Translated: CASRLAELYNEQFF.

Worth noting for this clone: This specimen includes other DNA sequences encoding the same CDR3. The genes are TRBV5-1 and TRBJ2-6; 8 bases agree with TRBD1. The CDR3 totals 17 residues. The germline gives CDR1 SGHRS, CDR2 YFSETQ. V was clipped by 1 base and J by 4 bases; unmatched bases: 7. For the CDR3, the DNA is TGCGCCAGCAGCTTGTGGGCAGGGGGCTCCGGGGCCAACGTCCTGACTTTC. Amino acid sequence: CASSLWAGGSGANVLTF.

This clone was counted between two and nine times. This chain joins TRBV29-1 and TRBJ2-1; TRBD1 matches at 8 bases. Germline assignment: CDR1 SQVTM and CDR2 ANQGSEA. V trimming: 3 bases; J trimming: 4 bases; junction bases outside the gene matches: 5. The CDR3 totals 14 residues. For the CDR3, the DNA is TGCAGCGTTGAGGGGACAGGCTGGTACAATGAGCAGTTCTTC. Its translation: CSVEGTGWYNEQFF.

CDR3 in amino acids: CASSGTGGTSTDTQYF. In DNA, the CDR3 is TGTGCCAGCAGTGGGACCGGCGGGACTAGCACAGATACGCAGTATTTT. This chain uses TRBV2 with TRBJ2-3; D might be TRBD2 (6 bases). CDR1 SNHLY and CDR2 FYNNEI come from the germline V gene. Trimming took 4 bases from V and 0 from J, leaving 14 bases between them. CDR3 size: 16 residues. Using reference TRBV2 and TRBJ2-3 for the parts outside the CDR3, the full variable domain is EPEVTQTPSHQVTQMGQEVILRCVPISNHLYFYWYRQILGQKVEFLVSFYNNEISEKSEIFDDQFSVERPDGSNFTLKIRSTKLEDSAMYFCASSGTGGTSTDTQYFGPGTRLTVL.

This sequence joins TRBV5-6 and TRBJ2-7, with TRBD2 matching over 13 bases. V trimming: 4 bases; J trimming: 4 bases; junction bases outside the gene matches: 5. Germline loops: CDR1 SGHDT, CDR2 YYEEEE. The CDR3 length is 15 residues. Here the CDR3 reads CASSLRTSGRYEQYF. The CDR3 coding sequence is TGTGCCAGCAGCCTGCGGACTAGCGGGAGATACGAGCAGTACTTC.

This clone was seen a handful of times. The chain combines TRBV29-1 with TRBJ1-2; no clear D. V was shortened by 1 base and J by 1 base, with 7 bases between the two germline ends. Germline assignment: CDR1 SQVTM and CDR2 ANQGSEA. The CDR3 is made up of 13 amino acids. CDR3 DNA sequence: TGCAGCGTTGAAGTGATAGTTAACTATGGCTACACCTTC. Encoded protein: CSVEVIVNYGYTF.

The chain links TRBV9 to TRBJ2-3, with a weak D call TRBD1 (6 bases). The CDR3 contains 16 residues. Germline CDR1 and CDR2: SGDLS and YYNGEE. V lost 4 bases, J lost 3 bases, and 18 bases lay in between. Written as DNA, the CDR3 is TGTGCCAGCAGCTCCAGCCCCAACAGGGTTACAGATACGCAGTATTTT. Encoded protein: CASSSSPNRVTDTQYF.

This clone was seen only a few times. The V gene is TRBV15, the J gene TRBJ1-2, with D possibly being TRBD1 (5 bases). The germline V gene has CDR1 LNHNV and CDR2 YYDKDF (reference sequence). The CDR3 sequence is 14 residues long. Trimming cost V 0 bases and J 8 bases, with 13 bases left between them. The CDR3: CATSRDTQGTGYTF. As DNA, the CDR3 is TGTGCCACCAGCAGAGATACCCAGGGAACAGGCTACACCTTC.

The CDR3 bases are TGTGCCAGCAGCTCCCAGCCTCAGGGTCGCTATGGCTACACCTTC. Translation gives CASSSQPQGRYGYTF. J is TRBJ1-2 and V is TRBV9; maybe TRBD1 (5 bases). V shed 4 bases and J shed 4 bases, with 17 bases lying between them. The CDR3 loop spans 15 amino acids. Germline V gives CDR1 SGDLS, CDR2 YYNGEE.

V and J are TRBV5-1 and TRBJ1-1, with 8 nucleotides matching TRBD1. CDR1 and CDR2 from the germline V gene are SGHRS and YFSETQ. Trimming took 0 bases from V and 1 from J; bases not matched to a gene: 2. CDR3 size: 15 residues. The CDR3 spells CASSLAGQGNTEAFF. The CDR3 nucleotides read TGCGCCAGCAGCTTGGCCGGACAGGGGAACACTGAAGCTTTCTTT. The entire variable domain, with the rest obtained from reference TRBV5-1 and TRBJ1-1, is as follows: KAGVTQTPRYLIKTRGQQVTLSCSPISGHRSVSWYQQTPGQGLQFLFEYFSETQRNKGNFPGRFSGRQFSNSRSEMNVSTLELGDSALYLCASSLAGQGNTEAFFGQGTRLTVV.

The gene calls are TRBV29-1 and TRBJ1-1; D call uncertain. CDR1 is SQVTM and CDR2 is ANQGSEA in the germline V gene. CDR3 length: 13 amino acids. V dropped 4 bases and J dropped 2 bases, with 11 bases sitting between them. CDR3 in amino acids: CSVASGFNTEAFF. Written as DNA, the CDR3 is TGCAGCGTTGCGTCCGGGTTTAACACTGAAGCTTTCTTT.

Notes on this clone: Other DNA sequences in the sample encode the same CDR3. The chain joins TRBV27 to TRBJ2-3; 12 bases are shared with TRBD2. The CDR3 runs 15 residues. Germline V gives CDR1 MNHEY, CDR2 SMNVEV (reference sequence). Trimming at V came to 3 bases and at J to 4 bases, leaving 2 bases not matched to a gene. CDR3 residues: CASSLTSGSPDTQYF. CDR3 bases: TGTGCCAGCAGTTTGACTAGCGGGAGCCCAGATACGCAGTATTTT.

This clone occurred a few times. V and J are TRBV29-1 and TRBJ1-2; the D is unclear. V was cut by 3 bases and J by 0 bases, with 8 bases left in between. Germline V gene sequence: CDR1 SQVTM, CDR2 ANQGSEA. The CDR3 has 13 residues. The CDR3 region has the DNA TGCAGCGTTGAGGCCGCCCCTAACTATGGCTACACCTTC. Translation: CSVEAAPNYGYTF.

The J gene is TRBJ2-3, the V gene TRBV29-1; TRBD2 aligns across 9 bases. The germline V gene encodes CDR1 SQVTM and CDR2 ANQGSEA. V gave up 1 base and J gave up 5 bases; unmatched junction bases: 7. The CDR3 length is 15 residues. The CDR3: CSVEVPLAGQDTQYF. In DNA, the CDR3 is TGCAGCGTTGAAGTCCCCCTAGCGGGGCAAGATACGCAGTATTTT.

This clone was seen only a few times. The chain employs TRBV29-1 and TRBJ2-2, with a weak D call TRBD2 (6 bases). This CDR3 is built from 15 residues. Trimming took off 0 bases at V and 6 bases at J, with 14 bases between the two ends. CDR1 and CDR2 (germline): SQVTM, ANQGSEA. The CDR3 loop is CSVEDGGLAPGELFF. The CDR3 nucleotides are TGCAGCGTTGAAGATGGAGGGCTAGCCCCCGGGGAGCTGTTTTTT.

Here the CDR3 reads CASSQVGGGTDTQYF. The CDR3 nucleotides read TGTGCCAGCAGCCAAGTAGGCGGTGGCACAGATACGCAGTATTTT. V gene TRBV4-2 combines with J gene TRBJ2-3; D ambiguous. Looked up from germline, CDR1 is LGHNA and CDR2 is YNFKEQ. The CDR3 contains 15 residues. V was pared by 1 base and J by 1 base, with 9 bases between.

The chain links TRBV30 to TRBJ2-1, with D perhaps TRBD1 (6 bases). The CDR3 is 14 amino acids. Trimming left V 5 bases short and J 6 bases short, with 17 bases between. Per the germline V gene, CDR1 is GTSNPN and CDR2 is SVGIG (reference sequence). CDR3 nucleotide sequence: TGTGCCTGGGACGAGGGGGTCCGGAGCAATGAGCAGTTCTTC. This translates into CAWDEGVRSNEQFF.

This clone was counted once. The chain links TRBV30 to TRBJ2-7; 10 bases match TRBD2. Germline values: CDR1 GTSNPN, CDR2 SVGIG (reference sequence). The V segment lost 4 bases and the J segment 6 bases; nucleotides outside the gene matches: 9. CDR3 size: 14 residues. CDR3: CAWTHLAGVGEQYF. The CDR3 DNA reads TGTGCCTGGACCCATCTAGCGGGAGTAGGCGAGCAGTACTTC.

For the CDR3, the DNA is TGCAGCGCCCTAGGGACAGGGAGCAGGGAGCTGTTTTTT. Its translation is CSALGTGSRELFF. The chain employs TRBV29-1 and TRBJ2-2; TRBD1 matches at 9 bases. V gave up 7 bases and J gave up 9 bases; unmatched junction bases: 9. The CDR3 runs 13 residues. The germline gives CDR1 SQVTM, CDR2 ANQGSEA.

The chain is built from TRBV19 and TRBJ1-1; a weak D match, TRBD1 (5 bases). This CDR3 comprises 13 residues. Trimming took 10 bases from V and 5 from J, leaving 17 bases between them. Germline values: CDR1 LNHDA, CDR2 SQIVND (reference sequence). CDR3 sequence (DNA): TGTGCCACTATCGGAGACCCAGGGACTGAAGCTTTCTTT. Its translation is CATIGDPGTEAFF. The variable domain in full, with the rest retrieved from reference TRBV19 and TRBJ1-1, is DGGITQSPKYLFRKEGQNVTLSCEQNLNHDAMYWYRQDPGQGLRLIYYSQIVNDFQKGDIAEGYSVSREKKESFPLTVTSAQKNPTAFYLCATIGDPGTEAFFGQGTRLTVV.

V is TRBV20-1 and J is TRBJ2-1, with 8 bases lining up with TRBD1. The J segment lost 10 bases and the V segment lost 6 bases, leaving 5 bases of the junction unmatched. Germline CDR1 and CDR2: DFQATT and SNEGSKA (reference sequence). The CDR3 is 11 amino acids. As DNA, the CDR3 is TGCAGTGCCGACAGGGGCCTAGAGCAGTTCTTC. The encoded protein is CSADRGLEQFF.

This chain links TRBV28 with TRBJ1-1; no clear D gene. This CDR3 region has 14 residues. Trimming removed 7 bases from V and 1 base from J, with 13 bases in between. Germline assignment: CDR1 MDHEN and CDR2 SYDVKM. CDR3 coding DNA: TGTGCCAGCAAAAACCCCGGAGGGAACACTGAAGCTTTCTTT. Its translation is CASKNPGGNTEAFF.

CDR3 coding DNA: TGTGCCAGCAGTGCTGGTAGTAACACTGAAGCTTTCTTT. Amino acid sequence: CASSAGSNTEAFF. V and J are TRBV25-1 and TRBJ1-1; the D is unclear. The CDR3 totals 13 residues. The germline V gene has CDR1 MGHDK and CDR2 SYGVNS. Trimming stripped 4 bases from V and 2 bases from J, with 8 bases between. Looking up the rest from reference TRBV25-1 and TRBJ1-1 gives the full variable domain: EADIYQTPRYLVIGTGKKITLECSQTMGHDKMYWYQQDPGMELHLIHYSYGVNSTEKGDLSSESTVSRIRTEHFPLTLESARPSHTSQYLCASSAGSNTEAFFGQGTRLTVV.

This clone has a handful of counts. The chain has TRBV5-6 and TRBJ2-7; a weak D match, TRBD2 (6 bases). Germline values: CDR1 SGHDT, CDR2 YYEEEE. Trimming removed 5 bases from V and 2 bases from J, with 8 bases in between. This CDR3 contains 12 residues. In DNA form, the CDR3 reads TGTGCCAGCAGTCGGGAGCCCTACGAGCAGTACTTC. Translation gives CASSREPYEQYF.

The chain joins TRBV29-1 to TRBJ1-2; 8 bases are shared with TRBD1. The CDR3 runs to 12 residues. V shed 5 bases and J 4 bases; nucleotides not matched to a gene: 3. Looked up from germline, CDR1 is SQVTM and CDR2 is ANQGSEA. Written as DNA, the CDR3 is TGCAGCGTTAGACAGGGGATCTATGGCTACACCTTC. It yields the protein CSVRQGIYGYTF. Supplemented by reference TRBV29-1 and TRBJ1-2, the full variable domain reads SAVISQKPSRDICQRGTSLTIQCQVDSQVTMMFWYRQQPGQSLTLIATANQGSEATYESGFVIDKFPISRPNLTFSTLTVSNMSPEDSSIYLCSVRQGIYGYTFGSGTRLTVV.

Within the sample, this clone is medium-sized. The genes are TRBV29-1 and TRBJ2-3; TRBD1 agrees at 10 bases. This CDR3 region has 12 residues. CDR1 and CDR2 (germline): SQVTM, ANQGSEA. V gave up 6 bases and J gave up 4 bases; unmatched junction bases: 1. DNA of the CDR3: TGCAGCGTGGGGACAGGGGCAGATACGCAGTATTTT. Translating it yields CSVGTGADTQYF.

In this sample, this clone turned up a few times. V is TRBV5-6 and J is TRBJ1-2; D might be TRBD1 (6 bases). The CDR3 loop spans 13 amino acids. Germline CDR1 reads SGHDT; CDR2 reads YYEEEE. V gave up 6 bases and J gave up 4 bases, with 13 bases separating them. The CDR3: CASTLGRGYGYTF. CDR3 in DNA: TGTGCCAGCACCTTAGGCAGGGGCTATGGCTACACCTTC.

This chain links TRBV28 with TRBJ1-4; D is ambiguous. V was pared by 6 bases and J by 5 bases, with 4 bases between. The length of the CDR3 is 11 residues. Germline V gene data show CDR1 as MDHEN and CDR2 as SYDVKM. The DNA for the CDR3 is TGTGCCAGCAGCCGAAATGAAAAACTGTTTTTT. It translates to CASSRNEKLFF. Combining the CDR3 with reference TRBV28 and TRBJ1-4 gives the whole variable domain DVKVTQSSRYLVKRTGEKVFLECVQDMDHENMFWYRQDPGLGLRLIYFSYDVKMKEKGDIPEGYSVSREKKERFSLILESASTNQTSMYLCASSRNEKLFFGSGTQLSVL.

Only a few counts were recorded for this clone. The chain has TRBV29-1 and TRBJ1-2, with D perhaps matching TRBD1 (6 bases). This CDR3 spans 11 amino acids. CDR1 is SQVTM and CDR2 is ANQGSEA in the germline V gene. The V end was cut by 6 bases, the J end by 8 bases, with 13 bases between. The CDR3 DNA sequence: TGCAGCGTGCAACAGGGTCTAGGCTACACCTTC. Protein sequence: CSVQQGLGYTF.

The rearrangement links TRBV7-9 to TRBJ1-2; weak D call: TRBD1 (6 bases). Trimming left V 3 bases short and J 4 bases short, with 9 bases between. The CDR3 is 13 amino acids. The germline V gene has CDR1 SEHNR and CDR2 FQNEAQ (reference sequence). CDR3 protein: CASSFTGFYGYTF. For the CDR3, the DNA is TGTGCCAGCAGCTTTACAGGGTTCTATGGCTACACCTTC. Filled out from reference TRBV7-9 and TRBJ1-2, the complete variable domain reads DTGVSQNPRHKITKRGQNVTFRCDPISEHNRLYWYRQTLGQGPEFLTYFQNEAQLEKSRLLSDRFSAERPKGSFSTLEIQRTEQGDSAMYLCASSFTGFYGYTFGSGTRLTVV.